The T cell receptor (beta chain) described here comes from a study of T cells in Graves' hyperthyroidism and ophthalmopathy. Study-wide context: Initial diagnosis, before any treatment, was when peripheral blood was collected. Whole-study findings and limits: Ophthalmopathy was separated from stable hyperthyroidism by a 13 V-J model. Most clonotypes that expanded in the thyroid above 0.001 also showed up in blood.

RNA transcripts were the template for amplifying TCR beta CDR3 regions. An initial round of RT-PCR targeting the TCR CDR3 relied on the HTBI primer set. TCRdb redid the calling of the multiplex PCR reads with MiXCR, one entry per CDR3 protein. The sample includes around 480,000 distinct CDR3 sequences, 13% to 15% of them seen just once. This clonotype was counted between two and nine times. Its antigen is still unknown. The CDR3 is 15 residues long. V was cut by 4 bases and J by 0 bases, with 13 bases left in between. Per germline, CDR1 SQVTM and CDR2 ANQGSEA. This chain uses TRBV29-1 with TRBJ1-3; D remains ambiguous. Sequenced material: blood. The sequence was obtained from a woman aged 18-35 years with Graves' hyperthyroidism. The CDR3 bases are TGCAGCGTTGCGGTGAGAGACGGCTCTGGAAACACCATATATTTT. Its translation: CSVAVRDGSGNTIYF.